What follows are 8 T cell receptor beta chains derived from one specimen sequenced in a study of blood T cells in healthy people across ages. Sample-barcoded 5' priming and a J-beta primer mix drove a second PCR of roughly 7 to 11 cycles. MiXCR, run by TCRdb on the 5' RACE reads, gives a single entry per CDR3 protein. The table lists hundreds of thousands of distinct CDR3 sequences, over 45% of them singletons. The sample comprised blood. The receptors stem from a man under 40 in good health.

The genes are TRBV6-2 or TRBV6-3 and TRBJ2-1, with D possibly TRBD1 on 6 matching bases. Trimming pared 2 bases from V and 2 bases from J, leaving 13 bases between. Germline loops: CDR1 MNHEY, CDR2 SVGEGT. The CDR3 is made up of 16 amino acids. CDR3: CASSYQAGDTYNEQFF. The CDR3 nucleotides are TGTGCCAGCAGTTACCAGGCAGGGGACACCTACAATGAGCAGTTCTTC.

This clonotype was found a few times. The CDR3 loop reads CASSYRPPGHPVVDNSPLHF. CDR3 bases: TGTGCCAGCAGTTATCGCCCGCCGGGACACCCGGTCGTTGACAATTCACCCCTCCACTTT. The rearrangement joins TRBV6-5 to TRBJ1-6, with a weak D call TRBD1 (6 bases). CDR3 size: 20 residues. Per germline, CDR1 MNHEY and CDR2 SVGAGI. V lost 3 bases to trimming and J lost 7 bases, with 28 bases between them.

There are a few counts of this clonotype. The chain is built from TRBV27 and TRBJ2-7, with 7 bases that match TRBD1. Per germline, CDR1 MNHEY and CDR2 SMNVEV (reference sequence). CDR3 size: 14 residues. J gave up 4 bases and V 4 bases, and 7 bases lay outside the gene matches. The CDR3 sequence: CASSYDREAYEQYF. DNA of the CDR3: TGTGCCAGCAGTTACGACAGGGAAGCGTACGAGCAGTACTTC.

This clonotype was seen a handful of times. This chain links TRBV4-3 with TRBJ2-1, with D perhaps given as TRBD1 or TRBD2 (5 bases each). Trimming pared 0 bases from V and 7 bases from J, leaving 31 bases between. CDR1 and CDR2 (germline): LGHNA, YSLEER. The CDR3 consists of 21 residues. The CDR3 DNA reads as TGCGCCAGCAGCCAAGATACCCAGGGTATCGTTAGGTGGGAGATGTTGAATGAGCAGTTCTTC. It translates to CASSQDTQGIVRWEMLNEQFF.

J is TRBJ2-5 and V is TRBV29-1; D is perhaps TRBD2 (5 bases). Germline CDR1 SQVTM, CDR2 ANQGSEA. This CDR3 is built from 16 residues. Trimming took 3 bases from V and 2 from J, leaving 19 bases between them. CDR3 residues: CSVDEAGRRGQETQYF. CDR3 in DNA: TGCAGCGTTGATGAGGCCGGACGCCGGGGTCAAGAGACCCAGTACTTC.

The chain has TRBV12-3 or TRBV12-4 and TRBJ2-3, with TRBD2 as a possible D gene (7 bases). The CDR3 spans 15 residues. The V end lost 6 bases, the J end lost 4 bases, and 17 bases lay between the germline ends. Here the CDR3 DNA reads TGTGCCAGCAGGGGGGGGCTGGATTCCTCAGATACGCAGTATTTT. Protein product: CASRGGLDSSDTQYF.

This clonotype was observed a few times. The J gene is TRBJ2-7, the V gene TRBV10-3; D could derive from TRBD1 or TRBD2 (5 bases each). Germline V lookup: CDR1 ENHRY, CDR2 SYGVKD. This CDR3 is 13 amino acids long. Trimming shortened V by 4 bases and J by 0 bases, and 7 bases separated the two germline ends. CDR3 sequence: CAISGDGSYEQYF. DNA for the CDR3: TGTGCCATCAGTGGGGACGGCTCCTACGAGCAGTACTTC.

This chain joins TRBV7-2 and TRBJ1-1; TRBD1 matches 8 bases. The V segment lost 3 bases and the J segment 5 bases; nucleotides outside the gene matches: 11. This CDR3 spans 16 amino acids. Germline V gene data show CDR1 as SGHTA and CDR2 as FQGNSA. DNA for the CDR3: TGTGCCAGCAGCTTCGGGACAGGAATAGGCTTGACTGAAGCTTTCTTT. Translated: CASSFGTGIGLTEAFF.